This passage covers 26 T cell receptor beta chains from one sample sequenced in a study of T cells in Graves' hyperthyroidism and ophthalmopathy. RNA transcripts gave rise to amplified TCR beta CDR3 regions. The HTBI primer set was used in a first-round RT-PCR of the TCR CDR3. One entry per CDR3 protein results from TCRdb running MiXCR on the multiplex PCR reads. In the table there are some 400,000 distinct CDR3 sequences, roughly 12% of which are singletons. Sequenced material: blood. These receptors were collected from a man aged 25-45 years with Graves' hyperthyroidism that later progressed to Graves' ophthalmopathy.

This clonotype appeared many times. This chain links TRBV10-3 with TRBJ2-7; 7 bases map to TRBD2. Looked up from germline, CDR1 is ENHRY and CDR2 is SYGVKD. This CDR3 comprises 14 residues. V dropped 6 bases and J dropped 0; count of bases not matched to a gene: 5. This CDR3 is CAIREGGGSYEQYF. In DNA, the CDR3 is TGTGCCATCAGGGAGGGCGGGGGCTCCTACGAGCAGTACTTC.

This clonotype occurred a few times. This sequence joins TRBV27 and TRBJ2-3, with 8 bases identical to TRBD2. V shed 2 bases, J shed 5 bases, and the junction held 6 bases outside the gene matches. In germline, CDR1 is MNHEY, CDR2 SMNVEV (reference sequence). The CDR3 is 15 amino acids. The CDR3 sequence is CASSLGGGTGDTQYF. The CDR3 nucleotides are TGTGCCAGCAGTTTAGGCGGGGGGACCGGAGATACGCAGTATTTT.

A few counts support this clonotype. The CDR3 nucleotides read TGTGCCAGCTCACCCGGCCTTACCTACAATGAGCAGTTCTTC. Translated, it gives CASSPGLTYNEQFF. The V gene is TRBV18, the J gene TRBJ2-1; D is uncertain. Trimming stripped 3 bases from V and 2 bases from J, with 8 bases between. There are 14 residues in the CDR3. In germline, CDR1 is KGHSH, CDR2 LQKENI.

This clonotype was seen many times. V gene TRBV20-1 combines with J gene TRBJ1-6; perhaps TRBD1 as D (5 bases). The germline V gene has CDR1 DFQATT and CDR2 SNEGSKA (reference sequence). This CDR3 has 15 amino acids. V lost 0 bases, J lost 2 bases, and 8 bases lay in between. CDR3 bases: TGCAGTGCTAGAGACTCAGGGCCCTATAATTCACCCCTCCACTTT. As protein: CSARDSGPYNSPLHF.

To note about this clonotype: A much larger clone differs from this one at a single base, so this may be a read error. The CDR3 ends on some other residue instead of the conserved phenylalanine or tryptophan, so this is likely a read error. The chain couples TRBV3-1 to TRBJ2-7; D is ambiguous. The CDR3 contains 12 residues. Germline-derived CDR1 and CDR2 are LGHDT and YNNKEL (reference sequence). Trimming pared 1 base from V and 6 bases from J, leaving 7 bases between. This CDR3 reads CASSQGMAEQYL. In nucleotides, the CDR3 is TGTGCCAGCAGCCAAGGAATGGCCGAGCAGTACCTC.

The chain employs TRBV18 and TRBJ2-2, with 9 bases lining up with TRBD1. CDR1 is KGHSH and CDR2 is LQKENI in the germline V gene. CDR3 length: 17 amino acids. V trimming: 6 bases; J trimming: 1 base; junction bases outside the gene matches: 9. CDR3 amino acids: CASSSTRTGVNTGELFF. The CDR3 DNA reads as TGTGCCAGCTCCTCCACCCGGACAGGGGTGAACACCGGGGAGCTGTTTTTT.

V usage is TRBV7-9 and J usage is TRBJ2-5, with D tentatively TRBD2 (6 bases). Trimming pared 3 bases from V and 2 bases from J, leaving 19 bases between. Germline CDR1 and CDR2: SEHNR and FQNEAQ (reference sequence). This CDR3 has 17 residues. The chain's CDR3 is CASSFYGGGLLQETQYF. CDR3 sequence (DNA): TGTGCCAGCAGCTTTTACGGAGGAGGGCTTCTACAAGAGACCCAGTACTTC.

Ten or more counts support this clonotype. The chain has TRBV15 and TRBJ1-5; 7 bases match TRBD1. V trimming: 0 bases; J trimming: 6 bases; junction bases outside the gene matches: 5. Looked up from germline, CDR1 is LNHNV and CDR2 is YYDKDF (reference sequence). The CDR3 runs to 15 residues. The DNA for the CDR3 is TGTGCCACCAGCAGAGACCGACAGGGAAGTCAGCCCCAGCATTTT. Amino acids: CATSRDRQGSQPQHF. The variable domain in full, with the rest retrieved from reference TRBV15 and TRBJ1-5, is DAMVIQNPRYQVTQFGKPVTLSCSQTLNHNVMYWYQQKSSQAPKLLFHYYDKDFNNEADTPDNFQSRRPNTSFCFLDIRSPGLGDTAMYLCATSRDRQGSQPQHFGDGTRLSIL.

This clonotype has at least ten counts. V and J are TRBV28 and TRBJ2-3; no firm D call. Germline CDR1 and CDR2: MDHEN and SYDVKM. The CDR3 loop spans 15 amino acids. The V end was cut by 3 bases, the J end by 5 bases, with 15 bases between. The CDR3 spells CASSLDRPLVDTQYF. In nucleotides, the CDR3 is TGTGCCAGCAGTTTGGATCGGCCTCTTGTAGATACGCAGTATTTT.

The chain employs TRBV12-5 and TRBJ1-2; a weak D match, TRBD1 (5 bases). The germline V and J ends were trimmed by 6 bases and 0 bases, with 11 bases remaining between them. The CDR3 has 14 amino acids. The germline V gene has CDR1 LGHNT and CDR2 FRNRAP. In DNA form, the CDR3 reads TGTGCTAGTGGGACAGCTCGAGCTAACTATGGCTACACCTTC. Amino acids: CASGTARANYGYTF. Together with reference TRBV12-5 and TRBJ1-2, the CDR3 gives the full variable domain: DARVTQTPRHKVTEMGQEVTMRCQPILGHNTVFWYRQTMMQGLELLAYFRNRAPLDDSGMPKDRFSAEMPDATLATLKIQPSEPRDSAVYFCASGTARANYGYTFGSGTRLTVV.

Many counts were recorded for this clonotype. The CDR3 sequence is CASISGAPYNEQFF. The CDR3, as DNA: TGTGCCAGCATCTCGGGGGCGCCATACAATGAGCAGTTCTTC. This chain uses TRBV28 with TRBJ2-1; D tentatively reads TRBD1 or TRBD2 (6 bases each). Trimming pared 7 bases from V and 4 bases from J, leaving 14 bases between. CDR1 is MDHEN and CDR2 is SYDVKM in the germline V gene. CDR3 length: 14 residues.

This clonotype came up a few times. The chain combines TRBV3-1 with TRBJ1-3; no clear D gene. This CDR3 has 15 residues. Trimming left V 0 bases short and J 4 bases short, with 10 bases between. Germline V gene lookup returns CDR1 LGHDT and CDR2 YNNKEL (reference sequence). CDR3 protein: CASSQDGGSGNTIYF. The CDR3, as DNA: TGTGCCAGCAGCCAAGATGGTGGGAGCGGAAACACCATATATTTT.

The rearrangement links TRBV7-6 to TRBJ2-2; perhaps TRBD1 as D (6 bases). The germline V and J ends were trimmed by 5 bases and 7 bases, with 8 bases remaining between them. Germline-derived CDR1 and CDR2 are SGHVS and FNYEAQ. The CDR3 length is 12 residues. CDR3 region: CASSTGYGELFF. The CDR3 nucleotides are TGTGCCAGCAGCACAGGGTACGGGGAGCTGTTTTTT. The variable domain in full, with the rest retrieved from reference TRBV7-6 and TRBJ2-2, is GAGVSQSPRYKVTKRGQDVALRCDPISGHVSLYWYRQALGQGPEFLTYFNYEAQQDKSGLPNDRFSAERPEGSISTLTIQRTEQRDSAMYRCASSTGYGELFFGEGSRLTVL.

CDR3 nucleotides: TGTGCCAGCAGCTCCGCTCCCACCGGGGAGCTGTTTTTT. Amino acid sequence: CASSSAPTGELFF. This chain joins TRBV11-3 and TRBJ2-2; D is unresolved. V dropped 4 bases and J dropped 4 bases, with 7 bases sitting between them. From germline, CDR1 is SGHNT and CDR2 YENEEA. CDR3 size: 13 residues. The full variable domain, completed using reference TRBV11-3 and TRBJ2-2, is EAGVVQSPRYKIIEKKQPVAFWCNPISGHNTLYWYLQNLGQGPELLIRYENEEAVDDSQLPKDRFSAERLKGVDSTLKIQPAELGDSAVYLCASSSAPTGELFFGEGSRLTVL.

This clonotype was observed many times. This chain links TRBV11-2 with TRBJ2-1, with D maybe TRBD2 (7 bases). The ends were cut back, 7 bases at V and 5 bases at J, with 21 bases in the middle. CDR3 length equals 16 residues. Germline assignment: CDR1 SGHAT and CDR2 FQNNGV. CDR3 in amino acids: CASNNPVGGGHNEQFF. DNA for the CDR3: TGTGCCAGCAACAACCCGGTGGGGGGGGGCCACAATGAGCAGTTCTTC. The full variable domain, completed using reference TRBV11-2 and TRBJ2-1, is EAGVAQSPRYKIIEKRQSVAFWCNPISGHATLYWYQQILGQGPKLLIQFQNNGVVDDSQLPKDRFSAERLKGVDSTLKIQPAKLEDSAVYLCASNNPVGGGHNEQFFGPGTRLTVL.

The chain has TRBV24-1 and TRBJ1-5, with a tentative D call TRBD1 (5 bases). The germline V gene has CDR1 KGHDR and CDR2 SFDVKD. CDR3 length equals 15 residues. With 3 bases removed from V and 3 bases from J, the gap between germline ends came to 11 bases. CDR3 sequence: CATSDIRGPNQPQHF. The CDR3 DNA follows: TGTGCCACCAGTGATATCCGGGGCCCCAATCAGCCCCAGCATTTT.

This clonotype was counted between two and nine times. The chain has TRBV27 and TRBJ2-1; D possibly corresponds to TRBD1 (7 bases). The CDR3 loop spans 18 amino acids. CDR1 MNHEY and CDR2 SMNVEV come from the germline V gene (reference sequence). V lost 4 bases and J lost 3, with 22 bases in between. CDR3 nucleotide sequence: TGTGCCAGCAGTTATATTGCCCCAGGGGGGCCCGACTACAATGAGCAGTTCTTC. This gives the protein CASSYIAPGGPDYNEQFF.

There are many counts of this clonotype. J is TRBJ2-7 and V is TRBV10-3; the D gene is possibly TRBD2 (5 bases). Germline-derived CDR1 and CDR2 are ENHRY and SYGVKD. The CDR3 runs to 15 residues. The V end was cut by 2 bases, the J end by 2 bases, with 13 bases between. The CDR3 is CAISEPTGLPYEQYF. The CDR3, as DNA: TGTGCCATCAGTGAGCCGACGGGGTTGCCCTACGAGCAGTACTTC.

This clonotype was observed at least ten times. J is TRBJ1-1 and V is TRBV5-1, with D maybe TRBD1 (5 bases). Between the trimmed V and J ends, which lost 7 bases and 3 bases, there was a span of 19 bases. CDR1 and CDR2 from the germline V gene are SGHRS and YFSETQ. This CDR3 comprises 15 residues. The CDR3 region has the DNA TGCGCCAGCGGTGTGGGGGTACACCAGTACACTGAAGCTTTCTTT. It specifies CASGVGVHQYTEAFF.

Only a few counts were recorded for this clonotype. V and J are TRBV10-3 and TRBJ2-7, with D hard to call. Germline V gene lookup returns CDR1 ENHRY and CDR2 SYGVKD. With 3 bases removed from V and 6 bases from J, the gap between germline ends came to 15 bases. CDR3 size: 14 residues. CDR3 in amino acids: CAISEGLGMGEQYF. CDR3 DNA: TGTGCCATCAGTGAAGGTCTGGGAATGGGCGAGCAGTACTTC.

This clonotype came up many times. V and J are TRBV7-9 and TRBJ2-7; the D gene is possibly TRBD2 (6 bases). Trimming took 6 bases from V and 2 from J, leaving 11 bases between them. CDR3 length equals 13 residues. Germline V lookup: CDR1 SEHNR, CDR2 FQNEAQ (reference sequence). The CDR3, as DNA: TGTGCCAGCAGTATCGGGGGAACCTACGAGCAGTACTTC. Translating it yields CASSIGGTYEQYF.

This clonotype was counted between two and nine times. The gene calls are TRBV5-1 and TRBJ1-1, with TRBD1 matching 7 bases. The CDR3 runs to 14 residues. Germline CDR1 is SGHRS and CDR2 is YFSETQ. V lost 2 bases, J lost 3 bases, and 4 bases stayed unmatched. The CDR3 DNA is TGCGCCAGCAGCTTAAACACAGGGGACACTGAAGCTTTCTTT. Its protein product is CASSLNTGDTEAFF.

This clonotype was recorded at least ten times. The V and J genes are TRBV7-9 and TRBJ1-4; D might be TRBD1 (5 bases). There are 13 residues in the CDR3. V was cut by 2 bases and J by 7 bases, with 8 bases left in between. Germline CDR1 is SEHNR and CDR2 is FQNEAQ (reference sequence). The CDR3 loop is CASSLTGGEKLFF. CDR3 nucleotides: TGTGCCAGCAGCTTAACTGGGGGTGAAAAACTGTTTTTT.

This clonotype has a count of ten or more. This chain uses TRBV12-3 or TRBV12-4 with TRBJ1-4; 7 bases align to TRBD1. Trimming removed 6 bases from V and 11 bases from J; junction bases left unmatched: 15. CDR3 length: 15 amino acids. This chain's CDR3 is CASSNRGRQGGKLFF. In nucleotides, the CDR3 is TGTGCCAGCAGCAATCGGGGCAGACAGGGAGGGAAACTGTTTTTT.

This clonotype was picked up many times. The chain links TRBV28 to TRBJ2-1, with a possible D match to TRBD2 (5 bases). Germline V gene data show CDR1 as MDHEN and CDR2 as SYDVKM. The CDR3 totals 15 residues. Trimming took off 5 bases at V and 3 bases at J, with 14 bases between the two ends. CDR3 amino acids: CASSPRGAVYNEQFF. DNA for the CDR3: TGTGCCAGCAGTCCCCGGGGAGCAGTCTACAATGAGCAGTTCTTC.

The chain uses TRBV4-1 and TRBJ1-5; 7 bases are a match to TRBD1. Germline V gene lookup returns CDR1 MGHRA and CDR2 YSYEKL. V lost 4 bases and J lost 0; bases outside the gene matches: 9. This CDR3 spans 17 amino acids. CDR3 region: CASSPIHRGLSNQPQHF. The CDR3 DNA follows: TGCGCCAGCAGCCCCATCCACAGGGGCCTTAGCAATCAGCCCCAGCATTTT.